This T cell receptor (beta chain) appears in the sequencing data of a study of early T cells in non-severe SARS-CoV-2 infection. The CDR3 is 16 amino acids. V lost 1 base and J 1 base, leaving 14 bases between the germline ends. The germline V gene encodes CDR1 MNHEY and CDR2 SMNVEV (reference sequence). MiXCR, run by TCRdb on the 5' RACE reads, gives a single entry per CDR3 protein. The sample contains 35,000 to 45,000 distinct CDR3 sequences, 6% to 8% of which appear only once. Sequenced material: whole blood, taken at baseline. The sequence was collected from an adult who was a healthcare worker with PCR-confirmed SARS-CoV-2 infection or an uninfected control (not recorded which). This chain connects TRBV27 to TRBJ2-7, with D perhaps given as TRBD1 or TRBD2 (5 bases each). CDR3 sequence reads: CASSLFGGTSSYEQYF. CDR3 nucleotides: TGTGCCAGCAGTTTATTTGGGGGTACGAGTTCCTACGAGCAGTACTTC.